This T cell receptor (beta chain) was captured in a study of T cells after yellow fever vaccination. Germline lookup yields CDR1 ENHRY and CDR2 SYGVKD. The CDR3 totals 15 residues. V shed 6 bases and J 7 bases; nucleotides not matched to a gene: 5. The table lists this clonotype with a few counts. Its antigen is currently unknown. Generation of TCR cDNA used 5'RACE template switching (which added a universal primer site and UMIs). TCRdb fed the 5' RACE reads into MiXCR, producing one record per CDR3 protein. Of a few hundred thousand distinct CDR3 sequences listed, 10% to 15% are singletons. Overall study findings and caveats: Most primary-vaccination clones recurred post-booster (around 95% CD4, around 90% CD8). By day 5 rather than day 15, the secondary response had peaked, though it was weaker. A minor fraction of clonotypes spanned both CD4 and CD8 compartments.

This receptor was taken from a man aged 30 to 39 who received the YFV17D yellow fever vaccine. Sample: CD4+ T cells sorted from PBMCs, taken 45 days after the yellow fever booster vaccination. The chain employs TRBV10-3 and TRBJ2-1; 14 bases are shared with TRBD2. The CDR3, as DNA: TGTGCCATCAGAAGACTAGCGGGAGGGTTTAATGAGCAGTTCTTC. Translation gives CAIRRLAGGFNEQFF.